Sequencing of this T cell receptor (beta chain) was carried out in a study of T cell responses to AZD1222 COVID-19 vaccine (dated by TCRdb to the early 2020s). Concerning the study at large: AZD1222 recipients given second doses at about 4 weeks or at about 12 weeks were pooled, since spike-specific TCR depth and breadth were not found to differ between the two schedules. Trial participants were enrolled by age into subgroups of 18-55, 56-69 and 70-plus years, and about 150, 27 and 61 TCR-sequenced participants, respectively, were included in these subgroups. TCR sequencing covered 233 trial participants: approximately 200 given two doses of AZD1222 and around 26 given two doses of MenACWY control vaccine.

The paper as a whole reports these results and caveats: No day 14 peak-response samples were available, so repertoires were characterized only after the peak T cell response. A significant rise in spike-specific TCR breadth and depth was observed after two AZD1222 doses relative to day 0 and relative to MenACWY recipients. In the small 56-69-year group, the increase in depth fell short of significance, most likely because of low power. The vaccine-associated CD4 TCRs covered the entire spike protein, and the dominant responses fell in regions 160-218 and 743-854. Participants were mostly white British and included more females than males, and it was suggested by the authors that clonal diversity may have been underestimated. Conclusions about previously exposed vaccinees are limited, since just a handful of AZD1222 recipients were seropositive for SARS-CoV-2 at baseline. Epitopes outside the regions mutated in the B.1.351 and B.1.1.7 variants were reportedly recognized by nearly half of the unique spike-specific TCRs.

The time point label on this specimen signifies: baseline before first vaccination. Vaccinee samples were obtained from the UK trials COV001 and COV002, which included a single-blind randomized controlled phase 2/3 trial of AZD1222 (ChAdOx1 nCoV-19) in healthy adults. For TCRbeta chain sequencing, PBMC samples from trial participants were taken at day 0 and at day 28 after the second dose. CDR1 and CDR2 were assigned from the germline V gene as SGHNT and YENEEA. V lost 5 bases and J lost 10 bases; the stretch between them is 25 bases long. From cysteine to phenylalanine, the CDR3 is 16 amino acids long. Of all the DNA, just the CDR3 is kept, 48 bases in frame from base 1. The CDR3 regions of human TCRbeta chains were subjected to immunosequencing. The paper's data handling went like this. Repertoire TCRs were checked for matches against a reference library of SARS-CoV-2-specific TCRs that had been generated using the MIRA antigen-specificity platform. Breadth meant the fraction of unique TCRs that were SARS-CoV-2-associated, whereas depth meant the fraction of total T cells that were SARS-CoV-2-associated. Using the MIRA data, each spike-specific TCR was assigned both to the spike region to which the TCR was reactive and to a CD4 or CD8 class. Log10-transformed breadth and depth values were compared by one-way ANOVA with Sidak's multiple comparisons tests. Drawn from immuneACCESS, this table holds only the in-frame rearrangements with V and J called that TCRdb kept. Clones are partly lost; checked studies trace under half to an unresolved V gene and leave the rest unexplained. The V and J calls and clone size were taken over from that table, and D and trimming were inferred from the DNA. The sample table holds about 130,000 clones, of which approximately 85% were seen once. Under 2% of the sample belongs to the ten largest clones.

Turning to this clone: What this receptor recognizes is not known. It has no much larger one-base neighbor in the sample; base qualities were not kept.

The receptor was derived from an adult in good health. The chain employs TRBV11-3 and TRBJ2-3; the D segment is perhaps TRBD1 or TRBD2, each sharing 5 matched bases. The input for sequencing was peripheral blood, taken on day 0 of AZD1222 vaccination. The CDR3 corresponds to CASSTGEGSHNNPQYF. The nucleotides are TGTGCCAGCAGCACCGGTGAGGGGTCCCACAACAATCCGCAGTATTTT.